The source of this T cell receptor beta chain is a study of identical twins. General study points: Twin pairs' shared out-of-frame alpha sequences were enriched in low generation probability. Conclusions were based on cross-sectional statistical analysis, without following the same donors. Zero-insertion analyses could be partly confounded by invariant MAIT and iNKT cells.

This CDR3 is built from 12 residues. Looked up from germline, CDR1 is DFQATT and CDR2 is SNEGSKA (reference sequence). This clonotype was seen more than once but under ten times. Its antigen is not identified. Each CDR3 protein gets one entry after TCRdb re-called the 5' RACE reads with MiXCR. The table shows 540,000 or so distinct CDR3 sequences, with approximately 20% occurring only once. These data were also reused for a study on yellow fever vaccine responses in identical twins.

This TCR was sampled from a woman younger than 35 in good health. The V and J genes are TRBV20-1 and TRBJ2-3; a weak D match, TRBD2 (6 bases). Sequencing used CD4+ T cells sorted from blood. The CDR3 region has the DNA TGCAGCCAGTTAGGGCTAGCGAGTACGCAGTATTTT. Translated, it gives CSQLGLASTQYF.